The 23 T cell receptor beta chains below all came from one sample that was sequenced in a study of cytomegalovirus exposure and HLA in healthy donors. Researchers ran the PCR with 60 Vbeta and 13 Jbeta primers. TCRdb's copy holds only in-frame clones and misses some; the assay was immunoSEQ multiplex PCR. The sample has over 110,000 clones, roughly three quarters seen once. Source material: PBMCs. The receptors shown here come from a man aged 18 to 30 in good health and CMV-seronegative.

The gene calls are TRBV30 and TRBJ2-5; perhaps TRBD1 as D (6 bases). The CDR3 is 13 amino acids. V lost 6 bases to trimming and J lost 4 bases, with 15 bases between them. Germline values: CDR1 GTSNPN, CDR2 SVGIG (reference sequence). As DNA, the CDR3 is TGTGCCTGCATAATAGGGGGTAGAGAGACCCAGTACTTC. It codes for CACIIGGRETQYF. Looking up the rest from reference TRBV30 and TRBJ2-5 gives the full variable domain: SQTIHQWPATLVQPVGSPLSLECTVEGTSNPNLYWYRQAAGRGLQLLFYSVGIGQISSEVPQNLSASRPQDRQFILSSKKLLLSDSGFYLCACIIGGRETQYFGPGTRLLVL.

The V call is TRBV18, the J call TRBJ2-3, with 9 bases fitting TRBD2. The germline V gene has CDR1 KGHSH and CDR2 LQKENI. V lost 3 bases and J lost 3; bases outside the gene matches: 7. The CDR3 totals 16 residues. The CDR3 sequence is CASSPLSGGQTDTQYF. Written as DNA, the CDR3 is TGTGCCAGCTCACCCCTTAGCGGGGGCCAAACAGATACGCAGTATTTT.

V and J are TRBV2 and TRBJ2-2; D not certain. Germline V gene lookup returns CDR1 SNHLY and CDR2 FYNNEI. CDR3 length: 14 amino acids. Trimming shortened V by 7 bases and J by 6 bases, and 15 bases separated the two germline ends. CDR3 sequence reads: CASTKILDSGELFF. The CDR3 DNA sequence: TGTGCCAGCACTAAGATTTTAGATTCCGGGGAGCTGTTTTTT.

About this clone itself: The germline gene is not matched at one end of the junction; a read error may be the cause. The CDR3 region has the DNA TGTTCCAGCAGCTCCTGGAAGGGGAGGGAATTCACTGAAGCTTTCTTT. Translation gives CSSSSWKGREFTEAFF. V and J are TRBV7-9 and TRBJ1-1; maybe TRBD1 (5 bases). CDR3 length: 16 residues. CDR1 and CDR2 from the germline V gene are SEHNR and FQNEAQ (reference sequence). Looking up the rest from reference TRBV7-9 and TRBJ1-1 gives the full variable domain: DTGVSQNPRHKITKRGQNVTFRCDPISEHNRLYWYRQTLGQGPEFLTYFQNEAQLEKSRLLSDRFSAERPKGSFSTLEIQRTEQGDSAMYLCSSSSWKGREFTEAFFGQGTRLTVV.

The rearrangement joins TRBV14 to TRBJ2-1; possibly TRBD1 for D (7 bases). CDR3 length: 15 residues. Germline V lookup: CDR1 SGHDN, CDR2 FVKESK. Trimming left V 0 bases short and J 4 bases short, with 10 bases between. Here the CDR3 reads CASSQDRGVYNEQFF. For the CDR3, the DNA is TGTGCCAGCAGCCAAGACAGGGGGGTTTACAATGAGCAGTTCTTC.

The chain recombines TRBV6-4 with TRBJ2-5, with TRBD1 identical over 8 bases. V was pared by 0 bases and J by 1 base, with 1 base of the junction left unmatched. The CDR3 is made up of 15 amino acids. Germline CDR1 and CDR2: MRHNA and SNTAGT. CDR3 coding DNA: TGTGCCAGCAGTGACTCAGGGACAGGCCAAGAGACCCAGTACTTC. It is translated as CASSDSGTGQETQYF.

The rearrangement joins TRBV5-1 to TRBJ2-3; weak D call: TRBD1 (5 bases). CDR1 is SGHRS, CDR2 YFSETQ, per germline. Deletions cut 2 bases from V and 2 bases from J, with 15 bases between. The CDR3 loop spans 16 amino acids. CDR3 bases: TGCGCCAGCAGCTTAGGGGTGCAGGGTTTCACAGATACGCAGTATTTT. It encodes CASSLGVQGFTDTQYF.

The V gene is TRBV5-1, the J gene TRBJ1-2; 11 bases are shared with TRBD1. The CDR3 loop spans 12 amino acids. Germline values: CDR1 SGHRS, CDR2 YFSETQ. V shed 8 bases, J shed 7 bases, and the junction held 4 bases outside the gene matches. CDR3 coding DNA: TGCGCCAGTGGACAGGGGGCGCGTGGCTACACCTTC. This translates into CASGQGARGYTF. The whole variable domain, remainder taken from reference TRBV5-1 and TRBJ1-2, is KAGVTQTPRYLIKTRGQQVTLSCSPISGHRSVSWYQQTPGQGLQFLFEYFSETQRNKGNFPGRFSGRQFSNSRSEMNVSTLELGDSALYLCASGQGARGYTFGSGTRLTVV.

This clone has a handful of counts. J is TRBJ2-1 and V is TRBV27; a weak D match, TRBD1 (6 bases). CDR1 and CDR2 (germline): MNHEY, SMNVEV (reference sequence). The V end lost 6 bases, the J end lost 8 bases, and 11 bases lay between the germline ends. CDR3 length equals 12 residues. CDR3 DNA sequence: TGTGCCAGCAGGGAACAGGGTTATGAGCAGTTCTTC. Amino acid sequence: CASREQGYEQFF.

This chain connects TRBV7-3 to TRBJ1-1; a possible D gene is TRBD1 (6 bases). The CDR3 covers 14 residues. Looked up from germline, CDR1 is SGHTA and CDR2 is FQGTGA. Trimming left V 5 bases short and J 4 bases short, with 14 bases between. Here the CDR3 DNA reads TGTGCCAGCAGCCCTAAGACAGGAGCCACTGAAGCTTTCTTT. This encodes CASSPKTGATEAFF.

The CDR3 loop reads CASSPPQRAGGREQYF. CDR3 sequence (DNA): TGTGCCAGCTCACCACCACAGCGGGCAGGGGGACGCGAGCAGTACTTC. J is TRBJ2-7 and V is TRBV18; weak D call: TRBD1 (7 bases). The CDR3 has 16 amino acids. Germline-derived CDR1 and CDR2 are KGHSH and LQKENI. Trimming took off 0 bases at V and 6 bases at J, with 18 bases between the two ends. The variable domain in full, with the rest retrieved from reference TRBV18 and TRBJ2-7, is NAGVMQNPRHLVRRRGQEARLRCSPMKGHSHVYWYRQLPEEGLKFMVYLQKENIIDESGMPKERFSAEFPKEGPSILRIQQVVRGDSAAYFCASSPPQRAGGREQYFGPGTRLTVT.

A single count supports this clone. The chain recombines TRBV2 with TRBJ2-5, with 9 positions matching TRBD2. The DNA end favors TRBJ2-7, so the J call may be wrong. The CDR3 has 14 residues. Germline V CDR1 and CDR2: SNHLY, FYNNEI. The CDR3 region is CASRAGGGPYEQYF. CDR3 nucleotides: TGTGCCAGCAGGGCGGGGGGGGGTCCCTACGAGCAGTACTTC.

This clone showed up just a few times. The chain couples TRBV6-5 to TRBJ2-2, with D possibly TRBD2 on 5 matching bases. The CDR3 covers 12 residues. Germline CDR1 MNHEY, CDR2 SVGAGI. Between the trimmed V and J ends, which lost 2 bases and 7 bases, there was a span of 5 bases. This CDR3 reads CASSYRGGELFF. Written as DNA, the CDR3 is TGTGCCAGCAGTTACCGGGGCGGGGAGCTGTTTTTT.

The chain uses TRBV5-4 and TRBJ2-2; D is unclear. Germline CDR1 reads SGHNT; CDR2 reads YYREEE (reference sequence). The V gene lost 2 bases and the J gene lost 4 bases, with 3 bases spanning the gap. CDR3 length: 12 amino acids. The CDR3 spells CASSFITGELFF. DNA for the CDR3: TGTGCCAGCAGCTTTATCACCGGGGAGCTGTTTTTT.

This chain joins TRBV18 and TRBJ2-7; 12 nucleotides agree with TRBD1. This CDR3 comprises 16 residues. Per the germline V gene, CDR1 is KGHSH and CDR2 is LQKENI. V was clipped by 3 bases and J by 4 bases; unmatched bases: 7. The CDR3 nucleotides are TGTGCCAGCTCACCTAGACCGGGACAGGGGGCTTACGAGCAGTACTTC. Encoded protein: CASSPRPGQGAYEQYF. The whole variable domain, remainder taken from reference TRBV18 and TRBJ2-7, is NAGVMQNPRHLVRRRGQEARLRCSPMKGHSHVYWYRQLPEEGLKFMVYLQKENIIDESGMPKERFSAEFPKEGPSILRIQQVVRGDSAAYFCASSPRPGQGAYEQYFGPGTRLTVT.

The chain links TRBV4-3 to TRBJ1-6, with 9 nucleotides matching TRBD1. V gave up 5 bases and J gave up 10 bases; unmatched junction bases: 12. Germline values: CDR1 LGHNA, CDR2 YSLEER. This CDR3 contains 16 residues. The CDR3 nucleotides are TGCGCCAGCAGCACCGAGAAGGGACAGGGCGTATCACCCCTCCACTTT. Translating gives CASSTEKGQGVSPLHF.

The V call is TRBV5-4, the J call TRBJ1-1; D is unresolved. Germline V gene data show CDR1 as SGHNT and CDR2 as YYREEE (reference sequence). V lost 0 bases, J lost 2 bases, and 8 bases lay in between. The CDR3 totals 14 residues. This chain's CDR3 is CASSLAPDNTEAFF. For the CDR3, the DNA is TGTGCCAGCAGCTTGGCTCCAGATAACACTGAAGCTTTCTTT.

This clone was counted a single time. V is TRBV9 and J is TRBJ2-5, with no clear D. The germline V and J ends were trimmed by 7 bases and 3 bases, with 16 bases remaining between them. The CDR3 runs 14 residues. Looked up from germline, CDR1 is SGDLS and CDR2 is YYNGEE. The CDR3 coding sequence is TGTGCCAGCTCCCCCGGGTCGTCTAAAGAGACCCAGTACTTC. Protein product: CASSPGSSKETQYF.

CDR3 sequence: CASSFITRDNYEQYF. Here the CDR3 DNA reads TGTGCCAGCAGCTTCATAACCCGGGACAACTACGAGCAGTACTTC. This chain connects TRBV7-2 to TRBJ2-7, with a possible D match to TRBD1 (6 bases). Germline assignment: CDR1 SGHTA and CDR2 FQGNSA. V was pared by 3 bases and J by 3 bases, with 15 bases between. The CDR3 has 15 residues.

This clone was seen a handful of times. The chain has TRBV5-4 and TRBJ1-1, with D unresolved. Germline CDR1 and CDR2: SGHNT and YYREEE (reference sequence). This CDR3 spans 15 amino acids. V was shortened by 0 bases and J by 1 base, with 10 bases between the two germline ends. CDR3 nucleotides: TGTGCCAGCAGCTTGGTGGGCAGCCAGAACACTGAAGCTTTCTTT. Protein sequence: CASSLVGSQNTEAFF.

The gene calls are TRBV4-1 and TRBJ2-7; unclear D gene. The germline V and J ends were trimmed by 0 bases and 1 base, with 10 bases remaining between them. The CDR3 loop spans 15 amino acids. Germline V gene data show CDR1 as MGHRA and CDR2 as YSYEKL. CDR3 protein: CASSQDLSVSYEQYF. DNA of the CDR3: TGCGCCAGCAGCCAAGATCTATCGGTTTCCTACGAGCAGTACTTC.

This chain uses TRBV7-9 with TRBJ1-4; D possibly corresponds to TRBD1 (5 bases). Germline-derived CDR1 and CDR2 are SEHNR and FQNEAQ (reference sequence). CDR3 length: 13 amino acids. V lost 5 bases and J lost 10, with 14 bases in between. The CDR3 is CASSAREMVKLFF. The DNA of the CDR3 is TGTGCCAGCAGCGCCAGGGAAATGGTAAAACTGTTTTTT.

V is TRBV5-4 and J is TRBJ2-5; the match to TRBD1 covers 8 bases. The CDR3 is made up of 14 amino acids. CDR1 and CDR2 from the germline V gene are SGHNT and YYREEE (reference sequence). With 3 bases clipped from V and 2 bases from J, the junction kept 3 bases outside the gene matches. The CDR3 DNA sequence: TGTGCCAGCAGCTACCAGGGGGCGCAAGAGACCCAGTACTTC. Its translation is CASSYQGAQETQYF.